The following is a T cell receptor beta chain sequence with its context. The CDR3 totals 18 residues. The germline CDR1 and CDR2 sequences are LGHNA and YNFKEQ. V lost 0 bases to trimming and J lost 5 bases; unmatched junction nucleotides: 14. This record belongs to a study of shared T cell receptors in the human thymus. Assay: immunoSEQ multiplex PCR; the TCRdb copy retains only in-frame clones and omits some. The table records roughly 500,000 clones, approximately 80% of them present only once. These same data were also listed under a study on human thymus T cells. That paper states: Thymic material originated from resections removed in the course of corrective heart surgery. Related research described thymic repertoires that were highly overlapping among unrelated individuals.

The V call is TRBV4-2, the J call TRBJ2-3; TRBD2 aligns across 7 bases. This sequence was found in a boy under two years old with a congenital heart defect. Sequences were obtained from thymocytes. CDR3 coding DNA: TGTGCCAGCAGCCAAGAGGCCGCTAGCGGTCCTTCTCTAGATACGCAGTATTTT. Amino acid sequence: CASSQEAASGPSLDTQYF.